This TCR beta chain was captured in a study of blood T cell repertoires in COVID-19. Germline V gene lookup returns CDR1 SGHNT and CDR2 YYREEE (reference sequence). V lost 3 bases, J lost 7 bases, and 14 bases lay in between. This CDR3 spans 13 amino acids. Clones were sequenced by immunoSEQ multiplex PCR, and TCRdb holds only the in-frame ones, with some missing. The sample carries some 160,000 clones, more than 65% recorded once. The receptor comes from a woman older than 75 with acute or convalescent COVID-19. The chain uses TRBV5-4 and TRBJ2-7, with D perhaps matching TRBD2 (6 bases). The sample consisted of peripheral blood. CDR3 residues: CASSSEGLGEQYF. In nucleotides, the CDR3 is TGTGCCAGCAGCTCGGAGGGCCTAGGGGAGCAGTACTTC. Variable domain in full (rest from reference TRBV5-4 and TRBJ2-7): ETGVTQSPTHLIKTRGQQVTLRCSSQSGHNTVSWYQQALGQGPQFIFQYYREEENGRGNFPPRFSGLQFPNYSSELNVNALELDDSALYLCASSSEGLGEQYFGPGTRLTVT.